Listed below are T cell receptor beta chains from one sample, sequenced in a study of CD8 T cells in Susac syndrome. TCRdb itself ran the immunoSEQ multiplex PCR reads through MiXCR, one entry per CDR3 protein. The sample lists roughly 220,000 distinct CDR3 sequences, about 95% seen once, with approximately 0.15% in the top ten. The sequenced material came from CD4+ T cells from PBMCs. The receptors derive from a human donor with Susac syndrome. CDR3s include the opening cysteine and the closing phenylalanine or tryptophan. A D gene is named only where the DNA matches it firmly.

v_call: TRBV6-2/TRBV6-3; j_call: TRBJ2-1; d_call: TRBD2; cdr3_aa: CASSSSGDPNEQFF; cdr3_nt: TGTGCCAGCAGTTCTAGCGGGGACCCCAATGAGCAGTTCTTC
v_call: TRBV12-3/TRBV12-4; j_call: TRBJ1-6; d_call: .; cdr3_aa: CASQGSSSPLHF; cdr3_nt: TGTGCCAGCCAGGGATCAAGTTCACCCCTCCACTTT
v_call: TRBV27; j_call: TRBJ2-7; d_call: TRBD1; cdr3_aa: CASSSNSWTGGRNEQYF; cdr3_nt: TGTGCCAGCAGTTCCAATTCGTGGACAGGGGGAAGGAACGAGCAGTACTTC
v_call: TRBV20-1; j_call: TRBJ2-6; d_call: TRBD1; cdr3_aa: CSADRVSGANVLTF; cdr3_nt: TGCAGTGCGGACAGGGTCTCCGGGGCCAACGTCCTGACTTTC
v_call: TRBV18; j_call: TRBJ2-3; d_call: .; cdr3_aa: CASSPLLDTQYF; cdr3_nt: TGTGCCAGCTCACCCCTACTTGATACGCAGTATTTT
v_call: TRBV5-4; j_call: TRBJ1-2; d_call: TRBD1; cdr3_aa: CASSLGTGGGYTF; cdr3_nt: TGTGCCAGCAGCTTGGGTACAGGGGGAGGCTACACCTTC
v_call: TRBV4-1; j_call: TRBJ2-3; d_call: .; cdr3_aa: CASSPRAGPTRDTQYF; cdr3_nt: TGCGCCAGCAGCCCTCGGGCGGGTCCAACGCGAGATACGCAGTATTTT
v_call: TRBV7-3; j_call: TRBJ2-7; d_call: .; cdr3_aa: CASSTLAAEQYF; cdr3_nt: TGTGCCAGCAGTACCCTAGCCGCCGAGCAGTACTTC
v_call: TRBV30; j_call: TRBJ1-2; d_call: .; cdr3_aa: CAWSRVPIYGYTF; cdr3_nt: TGTGCCTGGAGTAGGGTCCCTATCTATGGCTACACCTTC
v_call: TRBV7-9; j_call: TRBJ1-2; d_call: TRBD1; cdr3_aa: CASSPMGQGYGYTF; cdr3_nt: TGTGCCAGCAGCCCTATGGGACAGGGATATGGCTACACCTTC
v_call: TRBV4-3; j_call: TRBJ1-4; d_call: .; cdr3_aa: CASSQAGREKLFF; cdr3_nt: TGCGCCAGCAGCCAAGCAGGGCGTGAAAAACTGTTTTTT
v_call: TRBV9; j_call: TRBJ1-1; d_call: TRBD1; cdr3_aa: CASSVVEGAQAFF; cdr3_nt: TGTGCCAGCAGCGTAGTTGAGGGGGCGCAGGCTTTCTTT
v_call: TRBV20-1; j_call: TRBJ2-2; d_call: TRBD2; cdr3_aa: CSARPNGGSTPGELFF; cdr3_nt: TGCAGTGCTAGACCAAATGGCGGGAGCACACCCGGGGAGCTGTTTTTT
v_call: TRBV7-9; j_call: TRBJ2-1; d_call: TRBD2; cdr3_aa: CASSLGASGYNEQFF; cdr3_nt: TGTGCCAGCAGCTTAGGGGCTAGCGGCTACAATGAGCAGTTCTTC
v_call: TRBV7-3; j_call: TRBJ2-1; d_call: TRBD2; cdr3_aa: CASSLPGLAGGTKFF; cdr3_nt: TGTGCCAGCAGCCTACCGGGACTAGCGGGGGGTACGAAGTTCTTC
v_call: TRBV20-1; j_call: TRBJ2-1; d_call: .; cdr3_aa: CSATRGGYNEQFF; cdr3_nt: TGCAGTGCTACCAGGGGGGGCTACAATGAGCAGTTCTTC
v_call: TRBV30; j_call: TRBJ2-5; d_call: TRBD1; cdr3_aa: CAWSDPTGGWEETQYF; cdr3_nt: TGTGCCTGGAGTGACCCGACAGGGGGCTGGGAAGAGACCCAGTACTTC
v_call: TRBV20-1; j_call: TRBJ1-1; d_call: TRBD1; cdr3_aa: CSARARTGVNTEAFF; cdr3_nt: TGCAGTGCTAGAGCGAGGACAGGGGTGAACACTGAAGCTTTCTTT
v_call: TRBV19; j_call: TRBJ2-1; d_call: .; cdr3_aa: CASSIDGGGQEQFF; cdr3_nt: TGTGCCAGTAGTATAGATGGCGGGGGCCAGGAGCAGTTCTTC